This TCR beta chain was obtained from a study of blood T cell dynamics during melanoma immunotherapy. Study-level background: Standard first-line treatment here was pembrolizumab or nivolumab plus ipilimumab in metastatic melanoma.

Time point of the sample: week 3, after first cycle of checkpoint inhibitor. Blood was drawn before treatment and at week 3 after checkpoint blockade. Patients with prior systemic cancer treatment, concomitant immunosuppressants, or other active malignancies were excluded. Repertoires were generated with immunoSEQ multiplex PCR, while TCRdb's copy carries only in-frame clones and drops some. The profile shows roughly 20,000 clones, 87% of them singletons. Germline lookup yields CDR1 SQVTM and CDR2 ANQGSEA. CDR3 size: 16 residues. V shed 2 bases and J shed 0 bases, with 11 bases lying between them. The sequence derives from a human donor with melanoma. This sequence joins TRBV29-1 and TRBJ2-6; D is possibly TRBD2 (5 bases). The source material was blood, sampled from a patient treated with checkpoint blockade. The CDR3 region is CSVENLGSSGANVLTF. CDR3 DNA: TGCAGCGTTGAAAACTTAGGGAGCTCTGGGGCCAACGTCCTGACTTTC.